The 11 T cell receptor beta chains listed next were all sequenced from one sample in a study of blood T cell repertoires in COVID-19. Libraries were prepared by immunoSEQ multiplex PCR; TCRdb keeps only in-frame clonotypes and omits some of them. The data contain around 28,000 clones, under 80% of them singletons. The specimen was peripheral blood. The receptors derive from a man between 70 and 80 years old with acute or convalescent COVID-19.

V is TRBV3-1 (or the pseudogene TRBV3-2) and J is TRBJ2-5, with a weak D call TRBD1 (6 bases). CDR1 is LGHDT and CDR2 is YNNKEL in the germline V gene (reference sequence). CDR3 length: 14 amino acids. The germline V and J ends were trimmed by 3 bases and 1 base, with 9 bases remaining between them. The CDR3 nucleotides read TGTGCCAGCAGCCATAGGACAGCCCAAGAGACCCAGTACTTC. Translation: CASSHRTAQETQYF.

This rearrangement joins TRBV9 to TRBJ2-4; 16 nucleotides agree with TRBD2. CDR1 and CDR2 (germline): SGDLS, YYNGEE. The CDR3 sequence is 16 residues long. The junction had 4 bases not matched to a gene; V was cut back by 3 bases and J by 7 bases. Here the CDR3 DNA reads TGTGCCAGCAGCGCCGGGACTAGCGGGAGGGAGAACATTCAGTACTTC. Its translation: CASSAGTSGRENIQYF.

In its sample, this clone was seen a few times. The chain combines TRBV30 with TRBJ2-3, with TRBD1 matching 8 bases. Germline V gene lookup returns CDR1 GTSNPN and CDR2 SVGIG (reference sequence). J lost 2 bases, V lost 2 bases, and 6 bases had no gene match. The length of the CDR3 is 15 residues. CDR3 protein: CAWSPQGVLTDTQYF. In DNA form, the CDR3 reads TGTGCCTGGAGTCCACAGGGGGTTCTCACAGATACGCAGTATTTT.

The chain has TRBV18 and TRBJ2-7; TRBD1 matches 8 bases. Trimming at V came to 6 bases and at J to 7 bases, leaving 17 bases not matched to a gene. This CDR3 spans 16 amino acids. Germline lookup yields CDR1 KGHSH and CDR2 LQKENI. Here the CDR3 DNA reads TGTGCCAGCTCTCGGGTCTCCGGGACAGGCGTGGGGGAGCAGTACTTC. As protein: CASSRVSGTGVGEQYF.

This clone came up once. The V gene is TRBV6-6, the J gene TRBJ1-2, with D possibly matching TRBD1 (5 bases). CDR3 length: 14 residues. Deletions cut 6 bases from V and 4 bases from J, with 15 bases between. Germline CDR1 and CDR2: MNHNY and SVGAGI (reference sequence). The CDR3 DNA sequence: TGTGCCAGCAGCTCAAAGGGGCCGCCCTATGGCTACACCTTC. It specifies CASSSKGPPYGYTF.

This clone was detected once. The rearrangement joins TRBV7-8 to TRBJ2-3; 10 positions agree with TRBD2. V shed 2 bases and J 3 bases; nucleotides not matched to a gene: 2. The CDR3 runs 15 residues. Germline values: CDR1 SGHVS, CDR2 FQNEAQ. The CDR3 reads CASSLLAGVTDTQYF. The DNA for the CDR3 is TGTGCCAGCAGCTTACTAGCGGGAGTGACAGATACGCAGTATTTT.

The CDR3 protein is CVCAGFYGYTF. The CDR3 DNA reads TGTGTCTGCGCAGGGTTCTATGGCTACACCTTC. J is TRBJ1-2 and V is TRBV28, with D tentatively TRBD1 (5 bases). Germline lookup yields CDR1 MDHEN and CDR2 SYDVKM. The CDR3 loop spans 11 amino acids.

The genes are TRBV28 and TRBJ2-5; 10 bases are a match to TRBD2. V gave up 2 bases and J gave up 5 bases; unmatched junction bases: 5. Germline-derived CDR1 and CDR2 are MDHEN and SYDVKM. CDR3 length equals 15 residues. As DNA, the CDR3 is TGTGCCAGCAGTTTACCTAGCGGGAGAGGTGAGACCCAGTACTTC. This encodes CASSLPSGRGETQYF.

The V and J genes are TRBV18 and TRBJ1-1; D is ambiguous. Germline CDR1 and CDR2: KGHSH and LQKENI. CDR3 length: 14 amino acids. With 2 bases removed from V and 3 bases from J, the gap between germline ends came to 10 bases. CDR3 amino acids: CASSPTVGDTEAFF. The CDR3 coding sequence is TGTGCCAGCTCACCAACGGTTGGAGACACTGAAGCTTTCTTT.

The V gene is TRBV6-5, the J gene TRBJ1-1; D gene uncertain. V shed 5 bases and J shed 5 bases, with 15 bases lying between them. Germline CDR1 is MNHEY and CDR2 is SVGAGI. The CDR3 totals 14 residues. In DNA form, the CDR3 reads TGTGCCAGCAGTAGAGACTCGGAAAGGACTGAAGCTTTCTTT. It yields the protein CASSRDSERTEAFF.

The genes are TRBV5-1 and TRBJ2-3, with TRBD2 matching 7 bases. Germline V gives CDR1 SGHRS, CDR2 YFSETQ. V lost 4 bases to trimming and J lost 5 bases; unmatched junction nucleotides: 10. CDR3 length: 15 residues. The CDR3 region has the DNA TGCGCCAGCAGCAGCGGGACTCCCGCGTTAGATACGCAGTATTTT. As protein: CASSSGTPALDTQYF.